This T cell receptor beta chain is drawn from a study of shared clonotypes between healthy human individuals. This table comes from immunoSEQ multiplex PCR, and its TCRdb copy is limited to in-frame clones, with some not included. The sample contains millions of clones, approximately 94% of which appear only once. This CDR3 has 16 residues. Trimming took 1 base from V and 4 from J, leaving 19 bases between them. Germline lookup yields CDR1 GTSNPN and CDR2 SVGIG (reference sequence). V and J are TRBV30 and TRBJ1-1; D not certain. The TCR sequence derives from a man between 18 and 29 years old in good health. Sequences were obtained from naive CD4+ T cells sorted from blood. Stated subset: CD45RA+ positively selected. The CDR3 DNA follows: TGTGCCTGGAGTGGTCGCTCAAGCCCCAGGTTCACTGAAGCTTTCTTT. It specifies CAWSGRSSPRFTEAFF.